The present T cell receptor (beta chain) was sequenced within a study of blood T cells in healthy people across ages. A second PCR, run for roughly 7 to 12 cycles, used a sample-barcoded 5' primer plus a J-beta primer mix. A single record per CDR3 protein comes from TCRdb applying MiXCR to the 5' RACE reads. The sample comprises 700,000 to 1,000,000 distinct CDR3 sequences, roughly 44% of which are singletons, and about a fifth rests with the top ten. CDR3 length equals 16 residues. With V trimmed by 0 bases and J by 5 bases, 9 bases remained unmatched. Germline V gene sequence: CDR1 SGHRS, CDR2 YFSETQ.

This chain links TRBV5-1 with TRBJ2-5; 8 nucleotides agree with TRBD1. The sample comprised blood. This sequence was found in a man in his 60s in good health. In nucleotides, the CDR3 is TGCGCCAGCAGCTTGGAAAGCAGGGGGCGCCTTGAGACCCAGTACTTC. Amino acids: CASSLESRGRLETQYF. Full variable domain (rest looked up from reference TRBV5-1 and TRBJ2-5): KAGVTQTPRYLIKTRGQQVTLSCSPISGHRSVSWYQQTPGQGLQFLFEYFSETQRNKGNFPGRFSGRQFSNSRSEMNVSTLELGDSALYLCASSLESRGRLETQYFGPGTRLLVL.